Below, one T cell receptor beta chain is given with its context. Its antigen is unidentified. This sample is drawn from a study of shared clonotypes between healthy human individuals. Study-wide findings and caveats: Few donors restricted represented genetic and exposure-history diversity.

The team ran DNA from unsorted PBMCs on ten immunoSEQ deep assay plates for sequencing. Original methodology: Because ImmunoSEQ provided only junction sequences with no quality scores, the filtering differed. Sequencing used immunoSEQ multiplex PCR; TCRdb keeps in-frame clones, though not all of them. V, J and clone size reflect that table, while D and trimming were determined from the DNA. In the table there are around 480,000 clones, over 60% of which are singletons. Germline CDR1 SNHLY, CDR2 FYNNEI. This CDR3 contains 13 residues. This sequence joins TRBV2 and TRBJ2-7; weak D call: TRBD2 (5 bases). This TCR came from a woman aged 40-49 years in good health. Some clones in this sample may be carry-over from other donors' samples. Input material: PBMCs. The DNA of the CDR3 is TGTGCTATGGGCGTGGAGGCCTCCTACGAGCAGTACTTC. It yields the protein CAMGVEASYEQYF.